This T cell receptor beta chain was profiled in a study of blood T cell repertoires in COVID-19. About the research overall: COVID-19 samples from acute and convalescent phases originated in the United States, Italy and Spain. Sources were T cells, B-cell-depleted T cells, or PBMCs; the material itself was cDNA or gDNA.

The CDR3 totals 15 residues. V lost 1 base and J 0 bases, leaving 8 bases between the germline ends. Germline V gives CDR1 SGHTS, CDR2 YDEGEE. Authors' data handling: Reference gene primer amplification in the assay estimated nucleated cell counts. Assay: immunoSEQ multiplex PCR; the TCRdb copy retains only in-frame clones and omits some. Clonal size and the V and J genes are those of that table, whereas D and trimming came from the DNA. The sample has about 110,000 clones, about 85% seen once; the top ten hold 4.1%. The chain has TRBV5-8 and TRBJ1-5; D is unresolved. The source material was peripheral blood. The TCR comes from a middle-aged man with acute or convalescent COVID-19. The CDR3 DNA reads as TGTGCCAGCAGCTTGTACAGTCATAGCAATCAGCCCCAGCATTTT. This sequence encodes CASSLYSHSNQPQHF.